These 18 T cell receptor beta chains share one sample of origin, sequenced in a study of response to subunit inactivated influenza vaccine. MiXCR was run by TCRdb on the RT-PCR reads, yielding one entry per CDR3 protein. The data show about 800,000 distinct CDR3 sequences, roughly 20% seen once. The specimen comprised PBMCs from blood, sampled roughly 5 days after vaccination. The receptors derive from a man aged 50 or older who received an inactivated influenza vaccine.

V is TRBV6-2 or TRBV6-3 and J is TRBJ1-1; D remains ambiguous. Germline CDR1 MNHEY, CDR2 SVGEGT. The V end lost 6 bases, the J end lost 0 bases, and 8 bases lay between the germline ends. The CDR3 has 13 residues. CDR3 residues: CASRDVMNTEAFF. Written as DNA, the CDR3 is TGTGCCAGCAGAGACGTGATGAACACTGAAGCTTTCTTT.

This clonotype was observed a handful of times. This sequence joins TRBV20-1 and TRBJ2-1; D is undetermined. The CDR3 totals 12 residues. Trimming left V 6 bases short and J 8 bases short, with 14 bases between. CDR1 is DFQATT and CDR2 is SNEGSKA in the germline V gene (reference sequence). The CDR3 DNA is TGCAGTGCGGGTGGGATTTTATATGAGCAGTTCTTC. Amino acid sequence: CSAGGILYEQFF.

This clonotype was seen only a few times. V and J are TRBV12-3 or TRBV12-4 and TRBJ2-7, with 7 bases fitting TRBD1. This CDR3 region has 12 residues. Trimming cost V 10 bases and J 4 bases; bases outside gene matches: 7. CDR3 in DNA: TGTGCCACTCGGACAGGAGCTTACGAGCAGTACTTC. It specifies CATRTGAYEQYF.

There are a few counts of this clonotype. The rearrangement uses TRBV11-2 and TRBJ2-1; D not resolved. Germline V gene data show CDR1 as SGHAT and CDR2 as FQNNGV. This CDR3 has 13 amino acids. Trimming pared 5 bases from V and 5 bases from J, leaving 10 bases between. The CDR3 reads CASSPRTNNEQFF. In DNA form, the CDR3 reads TGTGCCAGCAGCCCGAGAACCAACAATGAGCAGTTCTTC.

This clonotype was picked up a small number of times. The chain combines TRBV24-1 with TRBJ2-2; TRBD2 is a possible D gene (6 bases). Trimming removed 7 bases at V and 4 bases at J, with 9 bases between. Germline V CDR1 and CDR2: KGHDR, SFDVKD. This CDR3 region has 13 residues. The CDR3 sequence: CATRGTATGELFF. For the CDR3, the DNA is TGTGCCACCAGGGGGACTGCCACCGGGGAGCTGTTTTTT.

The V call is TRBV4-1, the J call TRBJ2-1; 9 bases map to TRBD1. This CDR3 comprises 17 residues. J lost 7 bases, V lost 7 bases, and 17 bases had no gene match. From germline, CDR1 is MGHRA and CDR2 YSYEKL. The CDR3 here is CASTLLPGQGSKNEQFF. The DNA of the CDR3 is TGCGCCAGCACCCTCCTTCCGGGACAGGGATCAAAAAATGAGCAGTTCTTC.

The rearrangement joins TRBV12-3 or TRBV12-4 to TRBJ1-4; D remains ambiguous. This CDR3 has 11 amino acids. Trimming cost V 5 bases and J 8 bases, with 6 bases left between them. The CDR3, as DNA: TGTGCCAGCAGTCCCCGGGAAAAACTGTTTTTT. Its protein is CASSPREKLFF.

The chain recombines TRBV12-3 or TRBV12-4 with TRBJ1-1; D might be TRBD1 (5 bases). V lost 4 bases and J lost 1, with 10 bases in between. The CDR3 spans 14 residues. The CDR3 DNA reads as TGTGCCAGCAGTTCGCGGACAAGGAACACTGAAGCTTTCTTT. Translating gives CASSSRTRNTEAFF.

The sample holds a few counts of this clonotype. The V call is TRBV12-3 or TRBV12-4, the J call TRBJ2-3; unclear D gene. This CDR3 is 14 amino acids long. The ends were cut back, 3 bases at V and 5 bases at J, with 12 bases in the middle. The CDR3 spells CASSLFLVLDTQYF. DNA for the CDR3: TGTGCCAGCAGTTTGTTCCTAGTGCTAGATACGCAGTATTTT.

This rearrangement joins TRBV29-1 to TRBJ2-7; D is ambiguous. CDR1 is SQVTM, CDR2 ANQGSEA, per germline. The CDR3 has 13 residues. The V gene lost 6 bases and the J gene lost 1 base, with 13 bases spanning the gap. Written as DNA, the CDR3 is TGCAGCGTGAAGGTTAACAGTTCCTACGAGCAGTACTTC. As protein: CSVKVNSSYEQYF.

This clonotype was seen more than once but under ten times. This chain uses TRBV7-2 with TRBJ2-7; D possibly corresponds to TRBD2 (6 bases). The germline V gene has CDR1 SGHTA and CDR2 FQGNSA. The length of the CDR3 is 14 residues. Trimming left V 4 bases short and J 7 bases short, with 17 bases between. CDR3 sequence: CASSYSRGSGEQYF. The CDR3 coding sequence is TGTGCCAGCAGCTACAGCCGGGGGTCGGGGGAGCAGTACTTC.

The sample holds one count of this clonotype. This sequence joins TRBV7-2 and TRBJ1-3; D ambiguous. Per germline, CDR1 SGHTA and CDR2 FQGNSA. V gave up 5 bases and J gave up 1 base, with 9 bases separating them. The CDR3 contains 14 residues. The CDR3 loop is CASSHDTSGNTIYF. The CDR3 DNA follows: TGTGCCAGCAGCCACGACACTTCTGGAAACACCATATATTTT.

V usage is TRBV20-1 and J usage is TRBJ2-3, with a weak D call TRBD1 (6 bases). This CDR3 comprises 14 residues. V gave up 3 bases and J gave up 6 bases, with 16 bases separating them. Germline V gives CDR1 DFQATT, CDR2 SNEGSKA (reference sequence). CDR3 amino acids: CSASLMGAADTQYF. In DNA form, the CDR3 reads TGCAGTGCTAGCCTAATGGGGGCAGCCGATACGCAGTATTTT.

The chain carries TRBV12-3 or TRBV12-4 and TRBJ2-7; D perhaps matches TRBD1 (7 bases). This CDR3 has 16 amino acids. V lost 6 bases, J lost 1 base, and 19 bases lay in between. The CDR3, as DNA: TGTGCCAGCAGCCCCGTGGGTCAGGGGGGATCCTACGAGCAGTACTTC. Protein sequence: CASSPVGQGGSYEQYF.

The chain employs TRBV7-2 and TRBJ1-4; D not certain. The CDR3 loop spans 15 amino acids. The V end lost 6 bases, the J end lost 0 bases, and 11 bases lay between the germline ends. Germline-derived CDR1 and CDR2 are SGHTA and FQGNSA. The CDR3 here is CASSFGFTTNEKLFF. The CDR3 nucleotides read TGTGCCAGCAGTTTTGGGTTTACAACTAATGAAAAACTGTTTTTT.

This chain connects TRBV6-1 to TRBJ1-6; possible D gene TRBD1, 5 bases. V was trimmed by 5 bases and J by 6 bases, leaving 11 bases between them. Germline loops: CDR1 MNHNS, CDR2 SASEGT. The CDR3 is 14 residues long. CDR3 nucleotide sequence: TGTGCCAGCAGTCGACCGGGGGTTAATTCACCCCTCCACTTT. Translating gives CASSRPGVNSPLHF.

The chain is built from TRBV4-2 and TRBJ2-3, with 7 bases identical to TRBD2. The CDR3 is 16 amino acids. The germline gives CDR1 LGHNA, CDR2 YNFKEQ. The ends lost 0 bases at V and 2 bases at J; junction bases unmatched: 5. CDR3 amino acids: CASSQEPGGPTDTQYF. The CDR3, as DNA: TGTGCCAGCAGCCAAGAACCGGGAGGACCCACAGATACGCAGTATTTT.

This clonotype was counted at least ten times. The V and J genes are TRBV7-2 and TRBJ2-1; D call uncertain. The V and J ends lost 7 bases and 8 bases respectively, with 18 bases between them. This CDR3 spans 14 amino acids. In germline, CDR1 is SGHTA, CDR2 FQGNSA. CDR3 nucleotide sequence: TGTGCCAGCATCAAAAGTCTTAGTCCTGATGAGCAGTTCTTC. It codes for CASIKSLSPDEQFF. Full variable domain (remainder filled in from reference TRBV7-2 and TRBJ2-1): GAGVSQSPSNKVTEKGKDVELRCDPISGHTALYWYRQSLGQGLEFLIYFQGNSAPDKSGLPSDRFSAERTGGSVSTLTIQRTQQEDSAVYLCASIKSLSPDEQFFGPGTRLTVL.